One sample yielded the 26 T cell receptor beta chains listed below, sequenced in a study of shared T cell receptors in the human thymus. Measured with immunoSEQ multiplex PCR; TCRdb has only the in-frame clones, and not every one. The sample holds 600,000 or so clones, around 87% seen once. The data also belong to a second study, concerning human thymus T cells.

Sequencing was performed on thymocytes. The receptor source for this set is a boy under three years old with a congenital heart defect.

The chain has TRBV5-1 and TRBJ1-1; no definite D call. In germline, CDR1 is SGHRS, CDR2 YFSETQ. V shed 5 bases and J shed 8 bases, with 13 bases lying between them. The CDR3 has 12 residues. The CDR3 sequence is CASSHSGSEAFF. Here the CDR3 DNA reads TGCGCCAGCAGTCACTCGGGATCCGAAGCTTTCTTT.

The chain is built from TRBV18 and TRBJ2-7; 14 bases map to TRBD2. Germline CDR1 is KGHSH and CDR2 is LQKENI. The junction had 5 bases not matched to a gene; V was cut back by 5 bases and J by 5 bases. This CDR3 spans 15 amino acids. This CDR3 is CASSTGLAGVHEQYF. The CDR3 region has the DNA TGTGCCAGCTCAACGGGACTAGCGGGAGTCCACGAGCAGTACTTC.

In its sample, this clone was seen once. CDR3 DNA sequence: TGTGCTAGTGGTGGGCCTGCTAGCGGGCACAATGAGCAGTTCTTC. This sequence encodes CASGGPASGHNEQFF. The chain links TRBV12-5 to TRBJ2-1; 8 bases agree with TRBD2. With 5 bases clipped from V and 5 bases from J, the junction kept 8 bases outside the gene matches. Germline CDR1 and CDR2: LGHNT and FRNRAP. This CDR3 region has 15 residues.

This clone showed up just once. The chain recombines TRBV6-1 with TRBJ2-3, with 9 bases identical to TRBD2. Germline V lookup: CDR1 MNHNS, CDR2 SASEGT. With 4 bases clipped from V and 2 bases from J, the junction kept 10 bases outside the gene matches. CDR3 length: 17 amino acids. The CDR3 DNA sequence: TGTGCCAGCAGTGTCCTAATGACTAGCGGATACACAGATACGCAGTATTTT. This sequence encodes CASSVLMTSGYTDTQYF.

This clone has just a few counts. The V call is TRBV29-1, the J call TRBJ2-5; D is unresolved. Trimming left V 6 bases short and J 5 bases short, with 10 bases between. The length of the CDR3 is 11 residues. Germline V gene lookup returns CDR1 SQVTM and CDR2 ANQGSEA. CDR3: CSVAEWETQYF. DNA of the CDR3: TGCAGCGTCGCCGAGTGGGAGACCCAGTACTTC.

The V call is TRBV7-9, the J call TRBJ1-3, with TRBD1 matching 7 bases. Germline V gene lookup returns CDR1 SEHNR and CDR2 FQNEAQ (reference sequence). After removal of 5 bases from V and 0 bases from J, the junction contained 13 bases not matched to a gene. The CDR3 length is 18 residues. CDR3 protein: CASSHGTDPYYSGNTIYF. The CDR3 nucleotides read TGTGCCAGCAGCCACGGGACAGATCCGTATTACTCTGGAAACACCATATATTTT.

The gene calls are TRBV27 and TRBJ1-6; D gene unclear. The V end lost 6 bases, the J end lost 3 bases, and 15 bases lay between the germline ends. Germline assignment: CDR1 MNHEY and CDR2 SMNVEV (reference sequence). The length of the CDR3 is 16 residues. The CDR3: CASSPGLGGYNSPLHF. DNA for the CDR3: TGTGCCAGCAGCCCGGGCTTAGGAGGCTATAATTCACCCCTCCACTTT.

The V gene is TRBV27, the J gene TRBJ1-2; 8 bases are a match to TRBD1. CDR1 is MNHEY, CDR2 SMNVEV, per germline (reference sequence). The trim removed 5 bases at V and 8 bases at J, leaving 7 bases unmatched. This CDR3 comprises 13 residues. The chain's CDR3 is CASSRTGYDGYTF. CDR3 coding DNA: TGTGCCAGCAGTCGGACAGGGTACGACGGCTACACCTTC.

CDR3 DNA sequence: TGCGCCAGCAGCCCCTCTAACCGGAATGAGCAGTTCTTC. Its translation is CASSPSNRNEQFF. V gene TRBV10-1 combines with J gene TRBJ2-1; unclear D gene. The V gene lost 6 bases and the J gene lost 7 bases, with 13 bases spanning the gap. CDR1 is WNHNN, CDR2 SYGVQD, per germline (reference sequence). The CDR3 is 13 residues long.

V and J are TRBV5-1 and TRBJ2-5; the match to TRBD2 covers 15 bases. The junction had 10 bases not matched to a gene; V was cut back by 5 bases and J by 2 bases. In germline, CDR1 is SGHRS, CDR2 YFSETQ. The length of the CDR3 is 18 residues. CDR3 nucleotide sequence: TGCGCCAGCAGTTACGGACTAGCGGGGGGGAAATTACAAGAGACCCAGTACTTC. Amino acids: CASSYGLAGGKLQETQYF. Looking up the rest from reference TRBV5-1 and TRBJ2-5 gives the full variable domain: KAGVTQTPRYLIKTRGQQVTLSCSPISGHRSVSWYQQTPGQGLQFLFEYFSETQRNKGNFPGRFSGRQFSNSRSEMNVSTLELGDSALYLCASSYGLAGGKLQETQYFGPGTRLLVL.

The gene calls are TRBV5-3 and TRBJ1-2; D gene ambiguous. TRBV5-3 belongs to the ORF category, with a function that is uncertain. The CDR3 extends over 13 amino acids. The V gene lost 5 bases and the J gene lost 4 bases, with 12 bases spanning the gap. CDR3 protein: CARSWPQFYGYTF. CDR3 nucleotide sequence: TGTGCCAGAAGTTGGCCACAGTTCTATGGCTACACCTTC.

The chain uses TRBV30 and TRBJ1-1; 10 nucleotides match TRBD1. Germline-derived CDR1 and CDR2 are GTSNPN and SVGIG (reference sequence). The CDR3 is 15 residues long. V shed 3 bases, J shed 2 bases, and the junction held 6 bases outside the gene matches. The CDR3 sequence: CAWRERDRGNTEAFF. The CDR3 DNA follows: TGTGCCTGGAGGGAACGGGACAGGGGTAACACTGAAGCTTTCTTT. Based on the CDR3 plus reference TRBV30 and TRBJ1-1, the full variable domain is SQTIHQWPATLVQPVGSPLSLECTVEGTSNPNLYWYRQAAGRGLQLLFYSVGIGQISSEVPQNLSASRPQDRQFILSSKKLLLSDSGFYLCAWRERDRGNTEAFFGQGTRLTVV.

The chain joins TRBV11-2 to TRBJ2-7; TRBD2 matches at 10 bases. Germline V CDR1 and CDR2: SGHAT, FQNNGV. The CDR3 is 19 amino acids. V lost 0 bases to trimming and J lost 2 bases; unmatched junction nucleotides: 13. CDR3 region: CASSLETAGGARTPYEQYF. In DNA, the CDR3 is TGTGCCAGCAGCTTAGAGACAGCGGGGGGGGCACGAACCCCCTACGAGCAGTACTTC.

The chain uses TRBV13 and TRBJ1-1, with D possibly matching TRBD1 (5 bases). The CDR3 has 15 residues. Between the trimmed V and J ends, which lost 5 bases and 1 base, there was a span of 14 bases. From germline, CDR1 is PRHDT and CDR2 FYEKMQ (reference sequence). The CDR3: CASSKTDTPNTEAFF. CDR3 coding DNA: TGTGCCAGCAGCAAAACGGACACCCCGAACACTGAAGCTTTCTTT.

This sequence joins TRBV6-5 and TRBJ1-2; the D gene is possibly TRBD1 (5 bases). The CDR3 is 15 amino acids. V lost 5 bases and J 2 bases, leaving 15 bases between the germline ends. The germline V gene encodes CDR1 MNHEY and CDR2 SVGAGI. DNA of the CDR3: TGTGCCAGCAGTCAACTCCAGGGTATGAACTATGGCTACACCTTC. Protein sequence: CASSQLQGMNYGYTF.

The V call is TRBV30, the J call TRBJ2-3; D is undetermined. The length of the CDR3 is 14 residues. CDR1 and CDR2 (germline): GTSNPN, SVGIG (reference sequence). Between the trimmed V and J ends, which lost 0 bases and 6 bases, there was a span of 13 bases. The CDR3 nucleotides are TGTGCCTGGAGTGTAGCCCTCTGCATGGATACGCAGTATTTT. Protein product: CAWSVALCMDTQYF.

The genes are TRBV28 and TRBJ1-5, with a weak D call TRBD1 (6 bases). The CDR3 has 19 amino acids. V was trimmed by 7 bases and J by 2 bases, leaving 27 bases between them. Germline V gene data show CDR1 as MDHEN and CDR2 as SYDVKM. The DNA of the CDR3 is TGTGCCAGCACCGGACACAGGGAACAACGGATAAATTGCAATCAGCCCCAGCATTTT. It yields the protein CASTGHREQRINCNQPQHF. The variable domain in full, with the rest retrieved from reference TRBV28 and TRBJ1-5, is DVKVTQSSRYLVKRTGEKVFLECVQDMDHENMFWYRQDPGLGLRLIYFSYDVKMKEKGDIPEGYSVSREKKERFSLILESASTNQTSMYLCASTGHREQRINCNQPQHFGDGTRLSIL.

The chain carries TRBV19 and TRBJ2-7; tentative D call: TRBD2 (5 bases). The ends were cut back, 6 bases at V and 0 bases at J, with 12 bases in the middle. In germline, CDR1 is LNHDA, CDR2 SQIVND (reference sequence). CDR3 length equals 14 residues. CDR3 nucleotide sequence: TGTGCCAGTAGCGTAAAAGGACTCTCCTACGAGCAGTACTTC. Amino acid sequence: CASSVKGLSYEQYF.

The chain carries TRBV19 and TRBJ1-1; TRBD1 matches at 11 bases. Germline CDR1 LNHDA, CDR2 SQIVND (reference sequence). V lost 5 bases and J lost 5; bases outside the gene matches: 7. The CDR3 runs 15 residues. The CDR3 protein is CASSLAGQGATEAFF. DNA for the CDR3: TGTGCCAGTAGTCTCGCCGGACAGGGGGCTACTGAAGCTTTCTTT.

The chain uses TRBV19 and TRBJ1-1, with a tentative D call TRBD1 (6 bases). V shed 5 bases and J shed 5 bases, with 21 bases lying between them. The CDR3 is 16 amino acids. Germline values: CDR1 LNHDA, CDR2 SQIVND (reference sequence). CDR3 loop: CASSLTGTPGLTEAFF. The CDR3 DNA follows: TGTGCCAGTAGTTTAACCGGGACACCAGGATTGACTGAAGCTTTCTTT.

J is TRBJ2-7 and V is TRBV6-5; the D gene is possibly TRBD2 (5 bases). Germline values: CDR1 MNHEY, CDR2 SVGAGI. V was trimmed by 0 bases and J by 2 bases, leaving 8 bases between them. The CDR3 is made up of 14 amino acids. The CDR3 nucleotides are TGTGCCAGCAGTTACTCTAGGGAGACCTACGAGCAGTACTTC. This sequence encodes CASSYSRETYEQYF.

The CDR3 DNA sequence: TGTGCCAGCAGCCAAGATCTCGTCTCCTACGAGCAGTACTTC. Amino acid sequence: CASSQDLVSYEQYF. The chain is built from TRBV14 and TRBJ2-7; D remains unclear. Between the trimmed V and J ends, which lost 0 bases and 0 bases, there was a span of 6 bases. The CDR3 totals 14 residues. CDR1 and CDR2 (germline): SGHDN, FVKESK. Using reference TRBV14 and TRBJ2-7 for the parts outside the CDR3, the full variable domain is EAGVTQFPSHSVIEKGQTVTLRCDPISGHDNLYWYRRVMGKEIKFLLHFVKESKQDESGMPNNRFLAERTGGTYSTLKVQPAELEDSGVYFCASSQDLVSYEQYFGPGTRLTVT.

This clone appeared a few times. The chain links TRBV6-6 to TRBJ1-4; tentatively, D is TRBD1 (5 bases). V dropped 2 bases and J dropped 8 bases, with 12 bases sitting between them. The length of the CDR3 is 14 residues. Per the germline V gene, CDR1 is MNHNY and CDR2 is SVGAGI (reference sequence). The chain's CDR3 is CASSYPGTGEKLFF. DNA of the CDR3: TGTGCCAGCAGTTACCCGGGGACTGGGGAAAAACTGTTTTTT.

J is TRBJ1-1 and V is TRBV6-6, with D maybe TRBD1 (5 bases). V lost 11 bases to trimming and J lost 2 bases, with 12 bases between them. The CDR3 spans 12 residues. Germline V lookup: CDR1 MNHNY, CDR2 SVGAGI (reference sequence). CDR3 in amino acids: CAGGDPNTEAFF. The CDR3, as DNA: TGTGCCGGGGGGGATCCTAACACTGAAGCTTTCTTT.

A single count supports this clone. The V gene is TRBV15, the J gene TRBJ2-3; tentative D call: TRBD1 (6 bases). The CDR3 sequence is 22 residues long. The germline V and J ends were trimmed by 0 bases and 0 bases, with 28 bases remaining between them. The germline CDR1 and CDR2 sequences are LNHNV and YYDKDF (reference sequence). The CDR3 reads CATSRDGVRGPAGDGSTDTQYF. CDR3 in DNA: TGTGCCACCAGCAGAGATGGGGTCAGGGGACCTGCCGGGGATGGGAGCACAGATACGCAGTATTTT.

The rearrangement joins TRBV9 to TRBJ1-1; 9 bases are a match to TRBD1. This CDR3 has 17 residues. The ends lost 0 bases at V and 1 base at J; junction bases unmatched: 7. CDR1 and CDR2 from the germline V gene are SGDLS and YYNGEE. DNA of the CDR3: TGTGCCAGCAGCGTAGAGGACAGGGGCTGGGGGAACACTGAAGCTTTCTTT. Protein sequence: CASSVEDRGWGNTEAFF.